These 8 T cell receptor beta chains originate from one sample sequenced in a study of T cells in Graves' hyperthyroidism and ophthalmopathy. RNA transcripts gave rise to amplified TCR beta CDR3 regions. The HTBI primer set served for first-round RT-PCR of the TCR CDR3. In TCRdb, the multiplex PCR reads were re-called with MiXCR into one record per CDR3 protein. The profile shows a few hundred thousand distinct CDR3 sequences, just under 15% of them singletons. Sequencing was performed on blood. The receptors stem from a woman in her twenties or thirties with Graves' hyperthyroidism.

The sample holds many counts of this clonotype. V usage is TRBV11-2 and J usage is TRBJ2-7, with 7 bases aligning to TRBD1. CDR3 length: 14 amino acids. The J segment lost 4 bases and the V segment lost 5 bases, leaving 8 bases of the junction unmatched. Germline CDR1 is SGHAT and CDR2 is FQNNGV. This CDR3 is CASSPDRWSYEQYF. In DNA form, the CDR3 reads TGTGCCAGCAGCCCGGACAGGTGGAGTTACGAGCAGTACTTC.

The table lists this clonotype with a few counts. This chain connects TRBV20-1 to TRBJ2-1; D possibly uses TRBD1 or TRBD2 (12 bases each). There are 19 residues in the CDR3. Trimming removed 3 bases from V and 4 bases from J, with 28 bases in between. CDR1 DFQATT and CDR2 SNEGSKA come from the germline V gene (reference sequence). Written as DNA, the CDR3 is TGCAGTGCTAGGGGACAGGGGGCGACTAGCGGGAGTCGGTACAATGAGCAGTTCTTC. It specifies CSARGQGATSGSRYNEQFF.

This clonotype was seen repeatedly, ten times or more. V gene TRBV7-3 combines with J gene TRBJ2-5, with 7 bases aligning to TRBD2. The trim removed 2 bases at V and 0 bases at J, leaving 12 bases unmatched. The CDR3 runs to 18 residues. Per the germline V gene, CDR1 is SGHTA and CDR2 is FQGTGA. The DNA of the CDR3 is TGTGCCAGCAGCTTATTCTCACTTAGCGGGCGGTACCAAGAGACCCAGTACTTC. Translation: CASSLFSLSGRYQETQYF.

This clonotype was recorded a few times. This rearrangement joins TRBV5-4 to TRBJ1-1, with TRBD1 identical over 10 bases. Losses at the gene ends were 4 bases for V and 9 bases for J; bases not matched to a gene: 12. CDR1 is SGHNT, CDR2 YYREEE, per germline (reference sequence). The CDR3 totals 15 residues. CDR3 nucleotides: TGTGCCAGCAGCGCGGACAGGGGGTTCGATGGAAAAGCTTTCTTT. Its translation: CASSADRGFDGKAFF.

This clonotype occurred many times. The chain recombines TRBV12-3 or TRBV12-4 with TRBJ2-1; 11 nucleotides agree with TRBD2. This CDR3 region has 15 residues. V shed 2 bases, J shed 9 bases, and the junction held 6 bases outside the gene matches. The CDR3 DNA is TGTGCCAGCAGTTTACGGGTAGCGGGAGGGTCTGAGCAGTTCTTC. Residues: CASSLRVAGGSEQFF.

The chain couples TRBV10-3 to TRBJ2-5; tentative D call: TRBD2 (5 bases). The CDR3 spans 13 residues. Germline V gives CDR1 ENHRY, CDR2 SYGVKD. The V and J ends lost 3 bases and 3 bases respectively, with 8 bases between them. The CDR3 DNA follows: TGTGCCATCAGTGAAGCGGCAAAAGAGACCCAGTACTTC. The encoded protein is CAISEAAKETQYF.

This chain uses TRBV28 with TRBJ1-1, with no clear D. The germline CDR1 and CDR2 sequences are MDHEN and SYDVKM. CDR3 length equals 14 residues. Between the trimmed V and J ends, which lost 6 bases and 7 bases, there was a span of 18 bases. The chain's CDR3 is CASSRDTRSGEAFF. The CDR3 DNA reads as TGTGCCAGCAGCCGTGACACCCGGAGCGGTGAAGCTTTCTTT.

This clonotype was found a few times. V and J are TRBV27 and TRBJ2-1; no firm D call. This CDR3 is built from 16 residues. Per germline, CDR1 MNHEY and CDR2 SMNVEV (reference sequence). The ends were cut back, 5 bases at V and 4 bases at J, with 18 bases in the middle. This chain's CDR3 is CASSLNRAPKYNEQFF. DNA for the CDR3: TGTGCCAGCAGTCTCAACCGCGCTCCTAAATACAATGAGCAGTTCTTC.